Described below is a single TCR beta chain sequence and its context. Its antigen is as yet unknown. This CDR3 has 15 residues. V lost 6 bases, J lost 6 bases, and 17 bases lay in between. This entry is derived from a study of T-cell memory formation after mild COVID-19. Background on the study: Largely donor-specific TCR clusters were found.

Study-level points and caveats: Those CD4+ clones that contracted were mainly in CM and EM (CD8+ ones in EMRA). Prior to infection, memory already included some responding clones, suggesting cross-reactive memory joined.

Constant-segment primers and 5'RACE yielded cDNA libraries for TCR alpha and TCR beta, each carrying sample barcodes and UMIs. Using its own MiXCR run on the 5' RACE reads, TCRdb lists one record per CDR3 protein. The sample has fewer than 350,000 distinct CDR3 sequences; roughly an eighth are singletons. The source of this sequence is a man between 18 and 29 years old who had mild COVID-19 (a few samples of this study predate the infection). Cell type and time point are not known. What was sequenced was PBMCs or a T cell subset sorted from them (not recorded which). The rearrangement joins TRBV12-3 or TRBV12-4 to TRBJ2-2, with D perhaps TRBD2 (7 bases). The CDR3: CASSLSGGRSGELFF. CDR3 in DNA: TGTGCCAGCAGCCTTTCGGGGGGCAGGTCCGGGGAGCTGTTTTTT.